A selection of T cell receptor beta chains follows, all from one sample in a study of blood T cell repertoires in COVID-19. Some clones are missing from TCRdb's copy, which holds only in-frame ones; the method was immunoSEQ multiplex PCR. The profile shows 70,000 to 95,000 clones, 70% to 90% of them singletons. Sequenced input: peripheral blood. The receptors derive from a man aged 50 to 59 with COVID-19, enrolled during active disease. Each CDR3 is given with its conserved first and last residue. A D gene is named only where the DNA matches it firmly. Size is stated for part of the rows, as once, few or many counts, or as a class when the clone is expanded.

length | D | J | V | size | DNA | CDR3
15 | . | TRBJ1-5 | TRBV6-2/TRBV6-3 | . | TGTGCCAGCAGTTTCCACGGACAATTGGGCCAGCCCCAGCATTTT | CASSFHGQLGQPQHF
13 | . | TRBJ1-1 | TRBV5-1 | . | TGCGCCAGCAGCTTGTATAGTGCAACTGAAGCTTTCTTT | CASSLYSATEAFF
14 | . | TRBJ1-6 | TRBV2 | few | TGTGCCAGCAGTGTTTTCGGGGATAATTCACCCCTCCACTTT | CASSVFGDNSPLHF
14 | TRBD1 | TRBJ1-2 | TRBV2 | . | TGTGCCAGCAGTACCACAGGGGGCGCCTTCGGCTACACCTTC | CASSTTGGAFGYTF
15 | TRBD1 | TRBJ2-2 | TRBV29-1 | . | TGCAGCGCGCGCCGGGACAGGGCTTACACCGGGGAGCTGTTTTTT | CSARRDRAYTGELFF
14 | . | TRBJ1-2 | TRBV27 | . | TGTGCCAGCAGAACAGGGTCCAGGGCCTATGGCTACACCTTC | CASRTGSRAYGYTF
15 | . | TRBJ2-3 | TRBV28 | . | TGTGCCAGCAGTTTCCACGGCACAGGGTCAGATACGCAGTATTTT | CASSFHGTGSDTQYF
16 | . | TRBJ1-6 | TRBV28 | . | TGTGCCAGCACCGATCCTATGGGGGCCCTGAATTCACCCCTCCACTTT | CASTDPMGALNSPLHF
13 | . | TRBJ2-7 | TRBV19 | once | TGTGCCAGTAGTTGGGCAGGGAAGGGCGAGCAGTACTTC | CASSWAGKGEQYF
13 | . | TRBJ1-5 | TRBV7-8 | . | TGTGCCAGCAGCTTAGCGCGGGCACAGCCCCAGCATTTT | CASSLARAQPQHF
13 | TRBD1 | TRBJ1-5 | TRBV19 | once | TGTGCCAGCCAGACAGGGGAGGGGCAGCCCCAGCATTTT | CASQTGEGQPQHF
14 | . | TRBJ1-4 | TRBV2 | . | TGTGCCAGCAGCTACAGGGCCACTAATGAAAAACTGTTTTTT | CASSYRATNEKLFF
14 | TRBD1 | TRBJ2-7 | TRBV5-1 | few | TGCGCCAGCAGCTCCATGGGACAGGGAGCGGAGCAGTACTTC | CASSSMGQGAEQYF
15 | TRBD1 | TRBJ2-1 | TRBV4-1 | . | TGCGCCAGCAGCCAAGGAGGGGGCCGCTACAATGAGCAGTTCTTC | CASSQGGGRYNEQFF
14 | . | TRBJ1-2 | TRBV27 | . | TGTGCCAGCAGGATGGGAGGACGAAGCTATGGCTACACCTTC | CASRMGGRSYGYTF
15 | . | TRBJ2-2 | TRBV5-1 | few | TGCGCCAGCAGCTTGGATCAGGGCCGCACCGGGGAGCTGTTTTTT | CASSLDQGRTGELFF
16 | . | TRBJ1-5 | TRBV28 | . | TGTGCCAGCAGTTTAATAGGGGCGAAGGGCAATCAGCCCCAGCATTTT | CASSLIGAKGNQPQHF
14 | TRBD1 | TRBJ1-6 | TRBV3-1/TRBV3-2 | few | TGTGCCAGCAGCCAACGGGACAGCAATTCACCCCTCCACTTT | CASSQRDSNSPLHF
16 | TRBD1 | TRBJ2-2 | TRBV4-1 | . | TGCGCCAGCAGCCGCCGGGACAGGGTAACGCCCGGGGAGCTGTTTTTT | CASSRRDRVTPGELFF
13 | . | TRBJ1-1 | TRBV30 | . | TGTGCCTGGAGTGTAGGAGGGGACACTGAAGCTTTCTTT | CAWSVGGDTEAFF
12 | . | TRBJ2-1 | TRBV24-1 | . | TGTGCCACCAGTGATTTCGGGGATGAGCAGTTCTTC | CATSDFGDEQFF
17 | TRBD2 | TRBJ2-5 | TRBV2 | . | TGTGCCAGCAGTGAAGGGGTAGCGGGGATCCAACGAGAGACCCAGTACTTC | CASSEGVAGIQRETQYF
14 | TRBD1 | TRBJ2-5 | TRBV2 | . | TGTGCCAGCAGTGGGGGACAGGGAAAAGAGACCCAGTACTTC | CASSGGQGKETQYF
13 | . | TRBJ1-2 | TRBV28 | . | TGTGCCAGCAGTTTAAGAGTTCCAGGCGGCTACACCTTC | CASSLRVPGGYTF
15 | . | TRBJ1-1 | TRBV5-1 | once | TGCGCCAGCAGCTTGGCTGCGACAGGGAACACTGAAGCTTTCTTT | CASSLAATGNTEAFF
15 | . | TRBJ2-5 | TRBV9 | . | TGTGCCAGCAGCGTAGGAAGCCCAGGGCAAGAGACCCAGTACTTC | CASSVGSPGQETQYF
13 | . | TRBJ1-6 | TRBV10-2 | . | TGCGCCAGCAGCGATCGTGGGGGCTCACCCCTCCACTTT | CASSDRGGSPLHF
16 | TRBD2 | TRBJ2-1 | TRBV5-1 | . | TGCGCCAGCAGCTCGTCCTCTAGCGGGGGGGTGCATGAGCAGTTCTTC | CASSSSSSGGVHEQFF
14 | . | TRBJ1-2 | TRBV5-1 | . | TGCGCCAGCAGCTTTGAGGGTCGGGGGAATGGCTACACCTTC | CASSFEGRGNGYTF
13 | TRBD1 | TRBJ2-7 | TRBV2 | once | TGTGCCAGCTCCGGGACAGGGGTCTACGAGCAGTACTTC | CASSGTGVYEQYF
14 | TRBD1 | TRBJ2-7 | TRBV11-2 | . | TGTGCCAGCAGCTACGGGACAGGGGGTGTCGAGCAGTACTTC | CASSYGTGGVEQYF
13 | . | TRBJ1-1 | TRBV12-3/TRBV12-4 | . | TGTGCCAGCAGTTTCGCAGGTGGTTCTGAAGCTTTCTTT | CASSFAGGSEAFF
15 | . | TRBJ1-5 | TRBV7-3 | . | TGTGCCAGCAGCTTAACTGGGAGCAACAATCAGCCCCAGCATTTT | CASSLTGSNNQPQHF
17 | . | TRBJ1-2 | TRBV3-1/TRBV3-2 | . | TGTGCCAGCAGCCAATCAGCGGTGGGACTTTCTAACTATGGCTACACCTTC | CASSQSAVGLSNYGYTF
17 | TRBD2 | TRBJ2-1 | TRBV27 | . | TGTGCCAGCAGTTTACCCCCCTGGCGGGGGGGATACAATGAGCAGTTCTTC | CASSLPPWRGGYNEQFF
15 | TRBD2 | TRBJ2-3 | TRBV30 | once | TGTGCCTGGAGTGTACAGCGGGGGGGCGCAGATACGCAGTATTTT | CAWSVQRGGADTQYF
14 | TRBD2 | TRBJ2-5 | TRBV12-5 | . | TGTGCTAGTGGTCCTAGCGGGGGCGGAGAGACCCAGTACTTC | CASGPSGGGETQYF
15 | TRBD1 | TRBJ1-6 | TRBV4-3 | . | TGCGCCAGCAGCCTCGGACAGGGACCGAGTTCACCCCTCCACTTT | CASSLGQGPSSPLHF
15 | . | TRBJ2-7 | TRBV9 | once | TGTGCCAGCAGCGTAGATGTCGGGGGTTTGTACGAGCAGTACTTC | CASSVDVGGLYEQYF
13 | TRBD1 | TRBJ2-5 | TRBV2 | . | TGTGCCAGCAACCCAGGGGGCTTGGAGACCCAGTACTTC | CASNPGGLETQYF
19 | . | TRBJ1-5 | TRBV6-1 | . | TGTGCCAGCAGTGAAGCGGGTCAGGGATTTTACGTCGGTGATCAGCCCCAGCATTTT | CASSEAGQGFYVGDQPQHF
13 | TRBD1 | TRBJ1-4 | TRBV30 | . | TGTGCTACACCAGGGGGCCCTAATGAAAAACTGTTTTTT | CATPGGPNEKLFF
13 | TRBD1 | TRBJ1-2 | TRBV10-2 | . | TGCGCCAGCAGTGAAGCCGGGACAGGGACATTCACCTTC | CASSEAGTGTFTF
16 | TRBD1 | TRBJ2-2 | TRBV4-1 | . | TGCGCCAGCAGCCTCCCCGGGACAGGCAACACCGGGGAGCTGTTTTTT | CASSLPGTGNTGELFF
14 | TRBD2 | TRBJ2-2 | TRBV5-5 | . | TGTGCCAGCAGCCCCGGACTAGCGGGCGGGGAGCTGTTTTTT | CASSPGLAGGELFF
15 | . | TRBJ1-1 | TRBV2 | . | TGTGCCAGCAGTGGAGGTCGGCAGAAGGTCGCTGAAGCTTTCTTT | CASSGGRQKVAEAFF
15 | . | TRBJ2-5 | TRBV9 | once | TGTGCCAGCAGCGTAGGGGCCGGCAACCAAGAGACCCAGTACTTC | CASSVGAGNQETQYF
17 | TRBD2 | TRBJ2-5 | TRBV24-1 | few | TGTGCCACCAGTGATTTTTGGGCTAGCGGGGGACAAGAGACCCAGTACTTC | CATSDFWASGGQETQYF
12 | . | TRBJ1-4 | TRBV2 | . | TGTGCCAGCAGTCCAGGGGATGAAAAACTGTTTTTT | CASSPGDEKLFF
15 | . | TRBJ1-1 | TRBV7-9 | . | TGTGCCAGCAGCTCTAGGATGGGAGTGAACACTGAAGCTTTCTTT | CASSSRMGVNTEAFF
15 | . | TRBJ2-2 | TRBV13 | . | TGTGCCAGCAGCCTCGTGGGCGCAAGGACCGGGGAGCTGTTTTTT | CASSLVGARTGELFF
15 | . | TRBJ1-4 | TRBV18 | . | TGTGCCAGCTCACCTCGGGAGGGAGTGGCTGAAAAACTGTTTTTT | CASSPREGVAEKLFF
12 | . | TRBJ1-1 | TRBV28 | once | TGTGCCAGCAGCGATTGGAGCACTGAAGCTTTCTTT | CASSDWSTEAFF
16 | TRBD1 | TRBJ1-6 | TRBV19 | . | TGTGCCAGTAGTATTTTGACAGGGGGCTACAATTCACCCCTCCACTTT | CASSILTGGYNSPLHF
14 | TRBD1 | TRBJ2-7 | TRBV7-9 | . | TGTGCCAGCAGCACACGACAGGGGACCTACGAGCAGTACTTC | CASSTRQGTYEQYF
16 | . | TRBJ1-3 | TRBV18 | . | TGTGCCAGCTCACCAGTTCCAGGGCAGTCTGGAAACACCATATATTTT | CASSPVPGQSGNTIYF
13 | . | TRBJ1-2 | TRBV30 | . | TGTGCCTGGAGCTCCGTGCGGGGCCATGGCTACACCTTC | CAWSSVRGHGYTF
15 | . | TRBJ1-1 | TRBV5-4 | few | TGTGCCAGCAGCTTGATTTCGAGACAAAACACTGAAGCTTTCTTT | CASSLISRQNTEAFF
14 | . | TRBJ1-4 | TRBV6-6 | . | TGTGCCACCAACACAGGGAGCCTAGTAGTCGAACTGTTTTTT | CATNTGSLVVELFF
15 | TRBD2 | TRBJ2-7 | TRBV28 | . | TGTGCCAGCACCACCGGAGCGGGGGCTCCCTACGAACAGTACTTC | CASTTGAGAPYEQYF